The next 15 T cell receptor beta chains were all read from a single sample in a study of blood T cell repertoires in COVID-19. Profiling relied on immunoSEQ multiplex PCR, and the TCRdb table lists in-frame clones only, not all of them. Altogether around 180,000 clones are present, 81% being singletons, with the ten largest covering roughly 12%. Material for sequencing was peripheral blood. The source is a woman of 80 years or more with COVID-19, enrolled during active disease.

The CDR3 DNA sequence: TGCAGCGTTGTTAGACAGCCACAGAGCACTGAAGCTTTCTTT. Amino acid sequence: CSVVRQPQSTEAFF. This chain joins TRBV29-1 and TRBJ1-1; a possible D gene is TRBD1 (5 bases). This CDR3 is 14 amino acids long. The V end was cut by 4 bases, the J end by 4 bases, with 16 bases between. Germline CDR1 SQVTM, CDR2 ANQGSEA.

The chain uses TRBV12-3 or TRBV12-4 and TRBJ2-3, with TRBD2 matching 8 bases. The CDR3 extends over 12 amino acids. With V trimmed by 6 bases and J by 7 bases, 3 bases remained unmatched. CDR3 protein: CASSRTSYTQYF. Written as DNA, the CDR3 is TGTGCCAGCAGCCGGACTAGCTATACGCAGTATTTT.

The chain combines TRBV29-1 with TRBJ1-2; D remains unclear. The CDR3 is 11 amino acids. With 6 bases removed from V and 5 bases from J, the gap between germline ends came to 10 bases. Germline V gene lookup returns CDR1 SQVTM and CDR2 ANQGSEA. The CDR3 DNA sequence: TGCAGCGTGACTCCCGGGTATGGCTACACCTTC. This translates into CSVTPGYGYTF.

V and J are TRBV11-2 and TRBJ2-7; 7 bases are a match to TRBD1. Per the germline V gene, CDR1 is SGHAT and CDR2 is FQNNGV. The length of the CDR3 is 15 residues. The ends lost 1 base at V and 6 bases at J; junction bases unmatched: 9. The CDR3 is CASSLARQGFGEQYF. Written as DNA, the CDR3 is TGTGCCAGCAGCTTAGCCCGACAGGGTTTTGGCGAGCAGTACTTC.

The chain uses TRBV28 and TRBJ2-2; 15 positions agree with TRBD2. After removal of 6 bases from V and 7 bases from J, the junction contained 15 bases not matched to a gene. Per germline, CDR1 MDHEN and CDR2 SYDVKM. The CDR3 consists of 19 residues. CDR3 region: CASSPEGLAGGRGIGELFF. The CDR3 DNA sequence: TGTGCCAGCAGCCCCGAAGGACTAGCGGGAGGGAGGGGCATCGGGGAGCTGTTTTTT.

This rearrangement joins TRBV16 to TRBJ1-2; 7 bases align to TRBD1. CDR1 is KGHSY, CDR2 FQNENV, per germline. The CDR3 sequence is 14 residues long. After removal of 0 bases from V and 3 bases from J, the junction contained 1 base not matched to a gene. CDR3 sequence reads: CASSQSGGHYGYTF. Here the CDR3 DNA reads TGTGCCAGCAGCCAATCAGGGGGCCACTATGGCTACACCTTC.

The chain links TRBV7-9 to TRBJ2-3, with D hard to call. The CDR3 consists of 14 residues. The germline V gene has CDR1 SEHNR and CDR2 FQNEAQ (reference sequence). Trimming took 0 bases from V and 2 from J, leaving 6 bases between them. CDR3 amino acids: CASSLAGLTDTQYF. The CDR3 DNA is TGTGCCAGCAGCTTAGCGGGCCTCACAGATACGCAGTATTTT.

V usage is TRBV7-9 and J usage is TRBJ1-1; the D gene is possibly TRBD1 (6 bases). The CDR3 sequence is 13 residues long. CDR1 and CDR2 (germline): SEHNR, FQNEAQ (reference sequence). V lost 10 bases and J lost 0, with 12 bases in between. CDR3 DNA: TGTGCCACCAACAGGGAAATGAACACTGAAGCTTTCTTT. Protein sequence: CATNREMNTEAFF. The full variable domain, in which reference TRBV7-9 and TRBJ1-1 provide the parts outside the CDR3, is DTGVSQNPRHKITKRGQNVTFRCDPISEHNRLYWYRQTLGQGPEFLTYFQNEAQLEKSRLLSDRFSAERPKGSFSTLEIQRTEQGDSAMYLCATNREMNTEAFFGQGTRLTVV.

The J gene is TRBJ1-2, the V gene TRBV19; D call uncertain. Germline values: CDR1 LNHDA, CDR2 SQIVND (reference sequence). The CDR3 totals 13 residues. The V end was cut by 3 bases, the J end by 12 bases, with 17 bases between. This chain's CDR3 is CASSMDLMLPHTF. The CDR3 bases are TGTGCCAGTAGTATGGACTTAATGCTCCCCCACACCTTC. Complete variable domain (other parts from reference TRBV19 and TRBJ1-2): DGGITQSPKYLFRKEGQNVTLSCEQNLNHDAMYWYRQDPGQGLRLIYYSQIVNDFQKGDIAEGYSVSREKKESFPLTVTSAQKNPTAFYLCASSMDLMLPHTFGSGTRLTVV.

This sequence joins TRBV7-9 and TRBJ2-1; TRBD2 matches 8 bases. CDR3 length: 16 amino acids. Looked up from germline, CDR1 is SEHNR and CDR2 is FQNEAQ (reference sequence). V dropped 1 base and J dropped 5; count of bases not matched to a gene: 7. The CDR3 spells CASSLGPGLDHNEQFF. The CDR3 DNA reads as TGTGCCAGCAGCTTAGGGCCGGGACTAGACCACAATGAGCAGTTCTTC.

The V and J genes are TRBV5-1 and TRBJ2-1; D ambiguous. This CDR3 contains 13 residues. The V end lost 0 bases, the J end lost 7 bases, and 8 bases lay between the germline ends. The germline V gene encodes CDR1 SGHRS and CDR2 YFSETQ. In DNA, the CDR3 is TGCGCCAGCAGCTTGGTTCCAGGTAATGAGCAGTTCTTC. Translation gives CASSLVPGNEQFF.

This clone was found a few times. The chain links TRBV7-9 to TRBJ2-3; 8 bases map to TRBD2. V lost 2 bases, J lost 2 bases, and 3 bases stayed unmatched. Germline V gene sequence: CDR1 SEHNR, CDR2 FQNEAQ (reference sequence). The CDR3 is 15 amino acids. CDR3 amino acids: CASSLTAGVTDTQYF. The DNA for the CDR3 is TGTGCCAGCAGCTTAACAGCGGGGGTCACAGATACGCAGTATTTT.

This chain connects TRBV4-3 to TRBJ1-5; D ambiguous. Between the trimmed V and J ends, which lost 0 bases and 1 base, there was a span of 7 bases. CDR3 length: 15 residues. Germline CDR1 LGHNA, CDR2 YSLEER. CDR3 loop: CASSQDGASNQPQHF. The CDR3 nucleotides are TGCGCCAGCAGCCAAGATGGAGCCAGCAATCAGCCCCAGCATTTT.

This clone was seen just once. DNA for the CDR3: TGTGCCAGCAGCGCGACAGGGCTCAGTGGTACTGAAGCTTTCTTT. Its protein is CASSATGLSGTEAFF. The V and J genes are TRBV11-3 and TRBJ1-1, with 7 bases lining up with TRBD1. From germline, CDR1 is SGHNT and CDR2 YENEEA. After removal of 5 bases from V and 5 bases from J, the junction contained 11 bases not matched to a gene. This CDR3 has 15 residues.

CDR3 in DNA: TGTGCCAGCAGTGTCGTACAGGGTGGTAATTCACCCCTCCACTTT. Amino acid sequence: CASSVVQGGNSPLHF. The genes are TRBV2 and TRBJ1-6, with a possible D match to TRBD1 (6 bases). Trimming removed 4 bases at V and 6 bases at J, with 13 bases between. The CDR3 totals 15 residues. Germline loops: CDR1 SNHLY, CDR2 FYNNEI.